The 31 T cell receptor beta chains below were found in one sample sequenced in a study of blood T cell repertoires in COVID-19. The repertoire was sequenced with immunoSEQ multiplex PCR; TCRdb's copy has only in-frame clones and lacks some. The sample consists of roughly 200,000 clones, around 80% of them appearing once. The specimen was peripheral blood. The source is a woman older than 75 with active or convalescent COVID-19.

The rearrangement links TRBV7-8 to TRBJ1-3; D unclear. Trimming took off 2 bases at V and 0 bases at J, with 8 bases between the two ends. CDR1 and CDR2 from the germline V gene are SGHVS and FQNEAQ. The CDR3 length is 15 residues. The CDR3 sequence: CASSLHLSSGNTIYF. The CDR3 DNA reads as TGTGCCAGCAGCTTACATCTGAGCTCTGGAAACACCATATATTTT.

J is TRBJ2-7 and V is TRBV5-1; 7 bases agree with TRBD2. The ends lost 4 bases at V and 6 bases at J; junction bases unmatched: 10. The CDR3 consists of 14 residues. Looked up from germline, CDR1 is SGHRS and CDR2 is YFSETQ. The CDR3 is CASSRGGATGEQYF. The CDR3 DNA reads TGCGCCAGCAGCAGGGGAGGGGCCACCGGCGAGCAGTACTTC.

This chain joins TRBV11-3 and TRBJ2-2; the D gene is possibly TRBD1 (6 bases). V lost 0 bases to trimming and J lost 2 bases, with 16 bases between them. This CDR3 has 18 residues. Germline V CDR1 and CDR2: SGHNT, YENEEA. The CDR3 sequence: CASSLDNRRTDNTGELFF. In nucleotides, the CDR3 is TGTGCCAGCAGCTTAGACAATCGCCGGACAGATAACACCGGGGAGCTGTTTTTT.

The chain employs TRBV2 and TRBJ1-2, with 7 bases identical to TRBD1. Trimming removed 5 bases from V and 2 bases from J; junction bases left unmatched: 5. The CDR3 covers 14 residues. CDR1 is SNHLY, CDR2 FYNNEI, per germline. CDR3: CASSLPQGNYGYTF. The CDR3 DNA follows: TGTGCCAGCAGTCTCCCACAGGGGAACTATGGCTACACCTTC.

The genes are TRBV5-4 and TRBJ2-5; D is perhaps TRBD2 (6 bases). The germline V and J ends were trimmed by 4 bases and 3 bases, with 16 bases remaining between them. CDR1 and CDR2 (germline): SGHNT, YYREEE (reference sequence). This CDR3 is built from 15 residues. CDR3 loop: CASSPLGGQKETQYF. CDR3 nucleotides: TGTGCCAGCAGCCCCCTTGGAGGGCAGAAAGAGACCCAGTACTTC. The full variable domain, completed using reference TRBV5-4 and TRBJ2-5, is ETGVTQSPTHLIKTRGQQVTLRCSSQSGHNTVSWYQQALGQGPQFIFQYYREEENGRGNFPPRFSGLQFPNYSSELNVNALELDDSALYLCASSPLGGQKETQYFGPGTRLLVL.

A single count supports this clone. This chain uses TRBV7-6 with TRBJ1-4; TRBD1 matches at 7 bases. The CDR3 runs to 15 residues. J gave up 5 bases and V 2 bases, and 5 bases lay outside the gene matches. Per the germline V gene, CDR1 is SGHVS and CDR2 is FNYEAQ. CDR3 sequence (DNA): TGTGCCAGCAGCTTACTGGGCAGGGGGAATGAAAAACTGTTTTTT. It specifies CASSLLGRGNEKLFF.

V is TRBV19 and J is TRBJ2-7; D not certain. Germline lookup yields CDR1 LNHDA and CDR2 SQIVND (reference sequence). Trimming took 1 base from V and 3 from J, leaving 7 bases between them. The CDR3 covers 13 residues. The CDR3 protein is CASSIGQFYEQYF. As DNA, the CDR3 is TGTGCCAGTAGTATAGGACAATTCTACGAGCAGTACTTC. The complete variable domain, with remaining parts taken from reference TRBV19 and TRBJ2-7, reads DGGITQSPKYLFRKEGQNVTLSCEQNLNHDAMYWYRQDPGQGLRLIYYSQIVNDFQKGDIAEGYSVSREKKESFPLTVTSAQKNPTAFYLCASSIGQFYEQYFGPGTRLTVT.

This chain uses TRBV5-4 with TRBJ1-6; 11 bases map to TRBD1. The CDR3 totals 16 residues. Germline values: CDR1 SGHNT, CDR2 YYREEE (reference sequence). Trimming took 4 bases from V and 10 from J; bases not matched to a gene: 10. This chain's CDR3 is CASSGARGQGGSPLHF. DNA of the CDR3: TGTGCCAGCAGCGGGGCCCGGGGACAGGGGGGATCACCCCTCCACTTT.

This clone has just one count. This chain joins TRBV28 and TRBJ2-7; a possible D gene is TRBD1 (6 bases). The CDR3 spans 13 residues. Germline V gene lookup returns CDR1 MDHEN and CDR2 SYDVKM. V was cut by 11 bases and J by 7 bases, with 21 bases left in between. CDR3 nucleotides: TGTGCCCTCCGGGACACCTTGGGGACGGAGCAGTACTTC. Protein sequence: CALRDTLGTEQYF. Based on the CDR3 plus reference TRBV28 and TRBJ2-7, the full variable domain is DVKVTQSSRYLVKRTGEKVFLECVQDMDHENMFWYRQDPGLGLRLIYFSYDVKMKEKGDIPEGYSVSREKKERFSLILESASTNQTSMYLCALRDTLGTEQYFGPGTRLTVT.

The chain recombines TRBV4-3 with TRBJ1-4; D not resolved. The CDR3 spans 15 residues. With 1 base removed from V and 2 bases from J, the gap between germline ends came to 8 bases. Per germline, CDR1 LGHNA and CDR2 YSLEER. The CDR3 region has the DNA TGCGCCAGCAGCCAAGTTGATCGGACTAATGAAAAACTGTTTTTT. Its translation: CASSQVDRTNEKLFF.

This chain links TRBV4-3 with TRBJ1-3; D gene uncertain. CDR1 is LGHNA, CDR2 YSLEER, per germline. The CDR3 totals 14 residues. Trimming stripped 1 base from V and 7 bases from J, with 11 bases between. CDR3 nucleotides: TGCGCCAGCAGCCAAGGGCAGTTCGGGAACACCATATATTTT. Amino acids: CASSQGQFGNTIYF.

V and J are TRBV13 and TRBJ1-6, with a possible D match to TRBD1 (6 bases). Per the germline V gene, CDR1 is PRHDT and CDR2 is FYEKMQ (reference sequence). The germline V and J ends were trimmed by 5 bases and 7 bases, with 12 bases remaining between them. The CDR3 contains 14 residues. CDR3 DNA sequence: TGTGCCAGCAGCCTCCGGGACACCAATTCACCCCTCCACTTT. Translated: CASSLRDTNSPLHF.

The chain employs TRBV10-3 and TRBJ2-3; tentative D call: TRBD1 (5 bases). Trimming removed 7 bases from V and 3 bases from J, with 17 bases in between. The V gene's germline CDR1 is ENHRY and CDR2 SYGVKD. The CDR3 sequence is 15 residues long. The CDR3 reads CAIKWEGVSTDTQYF. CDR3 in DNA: TGTGCCATCAAGTGGGAAGGGGTTAGTACAGATACGCAGTATTTT.

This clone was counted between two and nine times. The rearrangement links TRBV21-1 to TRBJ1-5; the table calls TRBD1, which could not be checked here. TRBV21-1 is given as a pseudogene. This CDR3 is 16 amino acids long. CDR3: CASSKVRVKGNQPQHF. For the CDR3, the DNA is TGTGCCAGCAGCAAAGTCAGGGTTAAGGGCAATCAGCCCCAGCATTTT.

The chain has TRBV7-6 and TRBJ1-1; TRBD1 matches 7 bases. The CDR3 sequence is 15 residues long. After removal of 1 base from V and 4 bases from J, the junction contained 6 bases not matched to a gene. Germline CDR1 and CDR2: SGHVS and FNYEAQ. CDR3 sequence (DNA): TGTGCCAGCAGCTTAGTAGCAGGGGGGACCACTGAAGCTTTCTTT. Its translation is CASSLVAGGTTEAFF.

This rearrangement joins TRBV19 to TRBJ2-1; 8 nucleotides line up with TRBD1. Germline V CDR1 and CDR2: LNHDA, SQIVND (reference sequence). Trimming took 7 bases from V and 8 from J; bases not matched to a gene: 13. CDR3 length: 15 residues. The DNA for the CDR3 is TGTGCCAGTACTAGTTCTCAGGGGGCTAGGGATGAGCAGTTCTTC. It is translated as CASTSSQGARDEQFF.

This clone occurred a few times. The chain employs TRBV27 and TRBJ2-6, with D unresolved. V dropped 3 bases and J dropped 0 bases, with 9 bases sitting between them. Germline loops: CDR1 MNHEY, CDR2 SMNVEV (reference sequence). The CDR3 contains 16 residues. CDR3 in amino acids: CASSFRRYSGANVLTF. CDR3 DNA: TGTGCCAGCAGTTTTCGCCGCTACTCTGGGGCCAACGTCCTGACTTTC.

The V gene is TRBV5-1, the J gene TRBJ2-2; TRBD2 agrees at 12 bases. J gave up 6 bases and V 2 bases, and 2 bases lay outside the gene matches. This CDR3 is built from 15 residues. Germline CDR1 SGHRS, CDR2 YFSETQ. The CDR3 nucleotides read TGCGCCAGCAGCTTCCCTAGCGGGGGGGCCGGGGAGCTGTTTTTT. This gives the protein CASSFPSGGAGELFF.

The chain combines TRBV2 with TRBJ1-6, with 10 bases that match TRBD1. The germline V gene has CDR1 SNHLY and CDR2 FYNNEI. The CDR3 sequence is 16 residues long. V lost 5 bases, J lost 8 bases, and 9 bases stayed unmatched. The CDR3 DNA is TGTGCCAGCAGTCCTACCGGACAGGGGGGTTATTCACCCCTCCACTTT. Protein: CASSPTGQGGYSPLHF.

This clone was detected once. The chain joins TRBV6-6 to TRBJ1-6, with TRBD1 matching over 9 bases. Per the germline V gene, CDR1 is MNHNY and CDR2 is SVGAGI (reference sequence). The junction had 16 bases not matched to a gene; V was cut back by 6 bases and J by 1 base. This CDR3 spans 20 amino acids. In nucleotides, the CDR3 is TGTGCCAGCAGCAGATTCAATAGCGACAGGGGGGTGTCCTATAATTCACCCCTCCACTTT. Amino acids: CASSRFNSDRGVSYNSPLHF.

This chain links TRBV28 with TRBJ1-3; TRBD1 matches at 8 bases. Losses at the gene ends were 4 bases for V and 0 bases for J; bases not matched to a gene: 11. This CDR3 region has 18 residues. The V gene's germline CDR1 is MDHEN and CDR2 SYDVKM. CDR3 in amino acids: CASSSPGQVTYSGNTIYF. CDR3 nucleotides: TGTGCCAGCAGTTCGCCGGGACAGGTTACTTACTCTGGAAACACCATATATTTT. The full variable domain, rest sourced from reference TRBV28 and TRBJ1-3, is DVKVTQSSRYLVKRTGEKVFLECVQDMDHENMFWYRQDPGLGLRLIYFSYDVKMKEKGDIPEGYSVSREKKERFSLILESASTNQTSMYLCASSSPGQVTYSGNTIYFGEGSWLTVV.

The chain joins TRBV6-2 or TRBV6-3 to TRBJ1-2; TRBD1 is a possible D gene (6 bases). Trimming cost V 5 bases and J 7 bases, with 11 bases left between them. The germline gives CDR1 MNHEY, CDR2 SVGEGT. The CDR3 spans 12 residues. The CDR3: CASSTTGSGYTF. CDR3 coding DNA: TGTGCCAGCAGTACTACAGGGAGTGGCTACACCTTC.

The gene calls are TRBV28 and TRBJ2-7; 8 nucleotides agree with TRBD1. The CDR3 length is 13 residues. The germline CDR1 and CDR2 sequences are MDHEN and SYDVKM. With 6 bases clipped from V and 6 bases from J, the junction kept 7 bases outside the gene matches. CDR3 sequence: CASRPGQESEQYF. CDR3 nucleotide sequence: TGTGCCAGCAGACCGGGACAGGAGAGCGAGCAGTACTTC.

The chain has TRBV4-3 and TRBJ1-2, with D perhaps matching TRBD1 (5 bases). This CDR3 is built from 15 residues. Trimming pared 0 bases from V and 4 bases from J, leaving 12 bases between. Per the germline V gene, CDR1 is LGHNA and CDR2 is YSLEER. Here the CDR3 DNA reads TGCGCCAGCAGCCAAGAGACCAGGGAGGGCTATGGCTACACCTTC. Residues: CASSQETREGYGYTF.

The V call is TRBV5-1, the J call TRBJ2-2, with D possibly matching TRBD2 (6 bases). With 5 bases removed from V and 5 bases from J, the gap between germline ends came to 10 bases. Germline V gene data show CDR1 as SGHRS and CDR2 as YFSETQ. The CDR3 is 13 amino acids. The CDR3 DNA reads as TGCGCCAGCAGATCAGGGACTACCGGGGAGCTGTTTTTT. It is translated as CASRSGTTGELFF.

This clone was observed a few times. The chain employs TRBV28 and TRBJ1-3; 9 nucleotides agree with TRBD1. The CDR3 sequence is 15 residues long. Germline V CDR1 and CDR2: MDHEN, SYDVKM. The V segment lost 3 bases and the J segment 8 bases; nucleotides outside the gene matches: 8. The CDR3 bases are TGTGCCAGCAGTTTTACAGGGGGCGCGGTGGACACCATATATTTT. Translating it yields CASSFTGGAVDTIYF.

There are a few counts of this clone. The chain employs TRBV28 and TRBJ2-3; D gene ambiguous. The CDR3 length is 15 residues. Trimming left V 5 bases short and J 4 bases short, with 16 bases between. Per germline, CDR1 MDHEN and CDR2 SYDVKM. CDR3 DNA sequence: TGTGCCAGCAGTCTCACGGTTAATTTTCCAGATACGCAGTATTTT. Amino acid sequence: CASSLTVNFPDTQYF. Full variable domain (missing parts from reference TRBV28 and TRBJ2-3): DVKVTQSSRYLVKRTGEKVFLECVQDMDHENMFWYRQDPGLGLRLIYFSYDVKMKEKGDIPEGYSVSREKKERFSLILESASTNQTSMYLCASSLTVNFPDTQYFGPGTRLTVL.

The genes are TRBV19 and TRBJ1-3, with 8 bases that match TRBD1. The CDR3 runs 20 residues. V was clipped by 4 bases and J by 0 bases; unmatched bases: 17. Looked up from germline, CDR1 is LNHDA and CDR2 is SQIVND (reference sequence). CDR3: CASSTHLIRTGTRSGNTIYF. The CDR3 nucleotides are TGTGCCAGTAGTACCCACCTTATTCGGACAGGGACGCGCTCTGGAAACACCATATATTTT.

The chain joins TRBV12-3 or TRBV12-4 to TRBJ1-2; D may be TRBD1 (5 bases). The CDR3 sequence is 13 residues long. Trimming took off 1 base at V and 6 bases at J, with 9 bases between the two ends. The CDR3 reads CASSLVAGHGYTF. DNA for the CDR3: TGTGCCAGCAGTTTAGTGGCAGGGCATGGCTACACCTTC.

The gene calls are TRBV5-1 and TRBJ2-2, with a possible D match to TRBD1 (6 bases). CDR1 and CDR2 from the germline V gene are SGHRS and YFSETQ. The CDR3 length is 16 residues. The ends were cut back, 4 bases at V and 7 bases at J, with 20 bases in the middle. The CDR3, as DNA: TGCGCCAGCAGCGCCCCCGAGGCAGGGGCGGGCGGGGAGCTGTTTTTT. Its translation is CASSAPEAGAGGELFF.

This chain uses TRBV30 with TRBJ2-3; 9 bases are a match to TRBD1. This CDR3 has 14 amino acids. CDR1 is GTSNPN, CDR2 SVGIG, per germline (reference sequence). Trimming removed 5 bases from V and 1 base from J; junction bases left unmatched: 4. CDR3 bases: TGTGCCTGGGGCCGGGACAGGGGCACAGATACGCAGTATTTT. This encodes CAWGRDRGTDTQYF.